This T cell receptor (beta chain) was sequenced in a study of cytomegalovirus exposure and HLA in healthy donors. Study observations and caveats: The investigators catalogued 150 to 200 TCR beta chains as cytomegalovirus-associated.

Germline values: CDR1 MNHNY, CDR2 SVGAGI (reference sequence). The CDR3 loop spans 13 amino acids. Trimming removed 6 bases from V and 3 bases from J; junction bases left unmatched: 3. As for this clone: What it binds is not known.

With 60 Vbeta and 13 Jbeta primers, the PCR was carried out. This table comes from immunoSEQ multiplex PCR, and its TCRdb copy is limited to in-frame clones, with some not included. The repertoire includes about 160,000 clones, around 68% of them detected once, and roughly 2.7% sits in the top ten. J is TRBJ2-3 and V is TRBV6-6; TRBD1 matches at 7 bases. The sequence was obtained from a woman in her 40s in good health and CMV-seropositive. Sequenced: PBMCs. CDR3 residues: CASSAGGTDTQYF. In DNA, the CDR3 is TGTGCCAGCAGCGCAGGGGGAACAGATACGCAGTATTTT.